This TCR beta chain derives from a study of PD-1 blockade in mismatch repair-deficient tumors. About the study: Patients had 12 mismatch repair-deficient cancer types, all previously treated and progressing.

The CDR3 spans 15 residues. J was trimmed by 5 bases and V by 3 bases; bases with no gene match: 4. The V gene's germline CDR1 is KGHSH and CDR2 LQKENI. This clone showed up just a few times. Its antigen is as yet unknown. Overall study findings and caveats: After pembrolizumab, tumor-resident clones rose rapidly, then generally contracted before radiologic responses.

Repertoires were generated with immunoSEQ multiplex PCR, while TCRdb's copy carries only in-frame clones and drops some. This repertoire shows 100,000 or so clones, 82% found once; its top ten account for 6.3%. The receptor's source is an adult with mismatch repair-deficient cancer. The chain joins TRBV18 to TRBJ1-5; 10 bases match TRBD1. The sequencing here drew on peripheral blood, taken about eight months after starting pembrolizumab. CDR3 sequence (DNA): TGTGCCAGCTCACCTGGGACAGGGGAAGATCAGCCCCAGCATTTT. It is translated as CASSPGTGEDQPQHF.